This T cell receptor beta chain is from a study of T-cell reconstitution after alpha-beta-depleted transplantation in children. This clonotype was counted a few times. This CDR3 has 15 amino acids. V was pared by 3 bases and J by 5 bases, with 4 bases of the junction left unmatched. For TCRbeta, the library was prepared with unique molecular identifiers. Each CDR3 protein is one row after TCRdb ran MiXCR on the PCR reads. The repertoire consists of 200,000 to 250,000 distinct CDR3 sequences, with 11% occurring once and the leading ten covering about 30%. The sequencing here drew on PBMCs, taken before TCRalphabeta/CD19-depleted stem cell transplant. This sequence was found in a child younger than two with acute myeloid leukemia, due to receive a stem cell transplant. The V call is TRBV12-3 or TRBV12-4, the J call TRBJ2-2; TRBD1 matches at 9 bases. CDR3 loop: CASSLDRGRTGELFF. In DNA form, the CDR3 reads TGTGCCAGCAGTTTGGACAGGGGAAGGACCGGGGAGCTGTTTTTT.